This T cell receptor beta chain emerged from a study of cytomegalovirus exposure and HLA in healthy donors. Findings and limits, study-wide: High sensitivity and specificity were reportedly achieved when the classifier diagnosed cytomegalovirus status.

Regarding this clone: Its antigen remains unidentified.

13 Jbeta primers and 60 Vbeta primers were used for the PCR. Libraries were prepared by immunoSEQ multiplex PCR; TCRdb keeps only in-frame clonotypes and omits some of them. In the table there are 200,000 or so clones, over 80% of which are singletons. V was cut by 7 bases and J by 1 base, with 13 bases left in between. Germline CDR1 SNHLY, CDR2 FYNNEI. This CDR3 has 14 amino acids. Sample: PBMCs. This chain joins TRBV2 and TRBJ1-1; D is perhaps TRBD1 (5 bases). This clonotype originated in a boy aged 2-15 years in good health and CMV-seronegative. CDR3 DNA sequence: TGTGCCAGCATTGGCCGTGGGGCGAACACTGAAGCTTTCTTT. This sequence encodes CASIGRGANTEAFF.